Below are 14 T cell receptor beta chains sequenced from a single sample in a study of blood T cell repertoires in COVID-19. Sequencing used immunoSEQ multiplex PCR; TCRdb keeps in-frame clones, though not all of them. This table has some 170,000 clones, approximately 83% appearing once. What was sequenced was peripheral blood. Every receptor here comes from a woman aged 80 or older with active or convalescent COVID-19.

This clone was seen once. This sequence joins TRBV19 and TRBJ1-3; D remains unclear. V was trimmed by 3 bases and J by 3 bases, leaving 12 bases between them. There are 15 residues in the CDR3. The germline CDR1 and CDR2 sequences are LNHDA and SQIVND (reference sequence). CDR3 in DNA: TGTGCCAGTAGTATCATAGCGGGTGGTGGAAACACCATATATTTT. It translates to CASSIIAGGGNTIYF. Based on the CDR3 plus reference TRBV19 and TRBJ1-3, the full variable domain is DGGITQSPKYLFRKEGQNVTLSCEQNLNHDAMYWYRQDPGQGLRLIYYSQIVNDFQKGDIAEGYSVSREKKESFPLTVTSAQKNPTAFYLCASSIIAGGGNTIYFGEGSWLTVV.

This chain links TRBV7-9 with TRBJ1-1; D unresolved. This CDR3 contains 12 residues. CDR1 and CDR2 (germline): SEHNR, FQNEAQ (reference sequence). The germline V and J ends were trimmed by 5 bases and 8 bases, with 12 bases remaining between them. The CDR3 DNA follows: TGTGCCAGCAGCCATTCGACGGGAGAAGCTTTCTTT. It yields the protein CASSHSTGEAFF. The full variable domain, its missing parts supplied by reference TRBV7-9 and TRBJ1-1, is DTGVSQNPRHKITKRGQNVTFRCDPISEHNRLYWYRQTLGQGPEFLTYFQNEAQLEKSRLLSDRFSAERPKGSFSTLEIQRTEQGDSAMYLCASSHSTGEAFFGQGTRLTVV.

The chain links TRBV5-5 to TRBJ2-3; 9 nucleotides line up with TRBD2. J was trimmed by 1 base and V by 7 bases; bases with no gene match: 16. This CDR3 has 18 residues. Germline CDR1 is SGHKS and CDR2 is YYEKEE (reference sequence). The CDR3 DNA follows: TGTGCCAGCTCCTTAGAAGCGGGGGGCACCCAACGCACAGATACGCAGTATTTT. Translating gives CASSLEAGGTQRTDTQYF.

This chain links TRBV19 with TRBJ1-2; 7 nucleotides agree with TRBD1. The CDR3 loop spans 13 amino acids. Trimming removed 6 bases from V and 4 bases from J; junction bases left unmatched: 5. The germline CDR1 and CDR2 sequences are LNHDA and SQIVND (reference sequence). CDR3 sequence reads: CASSLDRTYGYTF. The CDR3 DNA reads TGTGCCAGTAGCCTGGACAGGACCTATGGCTACACCTTC. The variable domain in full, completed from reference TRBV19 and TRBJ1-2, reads DGGITQSPKYLFRKEGQNVTLSCEQNLNHDAMYWYRQDPGQGLRLIYYSQIVNDFQKGDIAEGYSVSREKKESFPLTVTSAQKNPTAFYLCASSLDRTYGYTFGSGTRLTVV.

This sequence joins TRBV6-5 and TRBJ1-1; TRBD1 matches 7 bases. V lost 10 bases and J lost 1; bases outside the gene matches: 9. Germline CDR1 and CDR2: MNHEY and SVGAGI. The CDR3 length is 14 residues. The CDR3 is CATVRTGRNTEAFF. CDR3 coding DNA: TGTGCCACAGTTCGGACAGGAAGGAACACTGAAGCTTTCTTT.

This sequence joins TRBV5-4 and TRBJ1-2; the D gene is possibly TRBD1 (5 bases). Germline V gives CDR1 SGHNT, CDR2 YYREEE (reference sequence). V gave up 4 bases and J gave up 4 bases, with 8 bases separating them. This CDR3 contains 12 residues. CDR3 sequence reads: CASSPQGYGYTF. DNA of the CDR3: TGTGCCAGCAGCCCTCAGGGCTATGGCTACACCTTC.

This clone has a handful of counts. CDR3 in DNA: TGCGCCAGCAGCTTAAGCGGCCTAGCGGGGTCCCGGGAGCAGTTCTTC. It is translated as CASSLSGLAGSREQFF. The rearrangement links TRBV5-1 to TRBJ2-1, with 9 bases identical to TRBD2. Per the germline V gene, CDR1 is SGHRS and CDR2 is YFSETQ. The length of the CDR3 is 16 residues. The V gene end was trimmed by 2 bases and the J gene end by 10 bases; junction bases not matched to a gene: 13.

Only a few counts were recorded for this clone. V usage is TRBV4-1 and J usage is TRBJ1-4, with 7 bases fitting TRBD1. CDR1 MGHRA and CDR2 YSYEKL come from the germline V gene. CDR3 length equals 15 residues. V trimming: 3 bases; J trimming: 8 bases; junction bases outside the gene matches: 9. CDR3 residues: CASSHSDRVGEKLFF. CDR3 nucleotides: TGCGCCAGCAGCCACTCCGACAGGGTGGGAGAAAAACTGTTTTTT.

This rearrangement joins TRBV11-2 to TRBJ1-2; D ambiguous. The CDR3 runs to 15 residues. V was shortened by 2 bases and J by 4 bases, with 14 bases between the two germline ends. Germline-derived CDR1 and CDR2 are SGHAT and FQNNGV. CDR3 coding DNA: TGTGCCAGCAGCTTAAGTAACGCAGGCCGCTATGGCTACACCTTC. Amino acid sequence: CASSLSNAGRYGYTF.

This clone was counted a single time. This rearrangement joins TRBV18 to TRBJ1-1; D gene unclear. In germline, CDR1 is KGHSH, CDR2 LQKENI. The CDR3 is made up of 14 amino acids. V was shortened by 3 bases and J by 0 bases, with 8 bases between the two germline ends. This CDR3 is CASSPELMNTEAFF. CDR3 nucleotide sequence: TGTGCCAGCTCACCTGAACTCATGAACACTGAAGCTTTCTTT.

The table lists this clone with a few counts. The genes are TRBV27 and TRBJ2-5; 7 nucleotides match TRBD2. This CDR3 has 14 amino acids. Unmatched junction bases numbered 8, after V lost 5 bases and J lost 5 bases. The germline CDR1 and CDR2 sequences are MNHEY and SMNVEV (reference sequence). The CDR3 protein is CASSRSGGGETQYF. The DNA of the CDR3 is TGTGCCAGCAGTCGATCGGGGGGAGGGGAGACCCAGTACTTC.

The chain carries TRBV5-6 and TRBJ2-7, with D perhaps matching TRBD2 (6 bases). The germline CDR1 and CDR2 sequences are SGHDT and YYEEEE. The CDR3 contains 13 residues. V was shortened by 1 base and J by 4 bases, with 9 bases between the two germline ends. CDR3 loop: CASSLPGVYEQYF. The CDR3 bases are TGTGCCAGCAGCTTGCCGGGGGTGTACGAGCAGTACTTC.

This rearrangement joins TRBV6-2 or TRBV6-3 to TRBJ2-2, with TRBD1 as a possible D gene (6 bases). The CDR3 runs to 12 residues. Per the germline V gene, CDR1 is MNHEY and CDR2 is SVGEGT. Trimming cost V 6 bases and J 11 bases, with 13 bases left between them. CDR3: CASSQGLKELFF. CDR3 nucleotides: TGTGCCAGCAGCCAGGGGCTTAAAGAGCTGTTTTTT.

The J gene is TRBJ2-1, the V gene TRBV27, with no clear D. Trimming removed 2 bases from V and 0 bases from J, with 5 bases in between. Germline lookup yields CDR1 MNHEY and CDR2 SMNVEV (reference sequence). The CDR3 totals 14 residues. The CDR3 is CASSLENSYNEQFF. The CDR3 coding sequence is TGTGCCAGCAGTTTAGAGAACTCCTACAATGAGCAGTTCTTC.